A single T cell receptor (beta chain) is shown here with its context. Antigen: not known. PCR involved 60 Vbeta and 13 Jbeta primers. Libraries were prepared by immunoSEQ multiplex PCR; TCRdb keeps only in-frame clonotypes and omits some of them. The repertoire holds roughly 100,000 clones, with around a tenth as singletons. V dropped 2 bases and J dropped 9 bases, with 15 bases sitting between them. CDR1 and CDR2 from the germline V gene are SGHKS and YYEKEE (reference sequence). This CDR3 region has 15 residues. This specimen comes from a study of cytomegalovirus exposure and HLA in healthy donors. Regarding the study as a whole: By HLA locus, TCR association rates varied in a later analysis, with DRB1 showing the most and HLA-C the fewest.

The clonotype was recovered from a man aged 50 to 60 in good health and CMV-seropositive. What was sequenced was PBMCs. The chain links TRBV5-5 to TRBJ2-6; TRBD2 is a possible D gene (5 bases). CDR3 DNA sequence: TGTGCCAGCAGCTTCTTAGCGTGGCCGGGCAACGTCCTGACTTTC. Its translation: CASSFLAWPGNVLTF.